This T cell receptor beta chain was captured in a study of T cell clonotyping in hematopoietic cell transplantation. Germline assignment: CDR1 SGHRS and CDR2 YFSETQ. The CDR3 spans 11 residues. V shed 0 bases and J shed 11 bases, with 8 bases lying between them. General study points: Graft donor and pretransplant recipient Inverse Simpson Index values predicted broader posttransplant TCR diversity.

Note on this clone: Its specificity is unknown.

The time point was: recipient sample about 28 days before transplant, after cytoreduction. Generated by immunoSEQ multiplex PCR, the TCRdb table keeps only in-frame clones and is missing some. The repertoire holds some 30,000 clones, with just over 90% as singletons. The sequence derives from a man over 45 with acute myeloid leukemia. Some clones in this sample may be carry-over from other donors' samples. The V gene is TRBV5-1, the J gene TRBJ1-1; no clear D. The starting material was peripheral blood mononuclear cells, obtained before stem cell transplant. CDR3 coding DNA: TGCGCCAGCAGCTTGGGCTTTTCGGCTTTCTTT. Translated: CASSLGFSAFF.